The 30 T cell receptor beta chains listed next were all sequenced from one sample in a study of blood T cell repertoires in COVID-19. Profiling relied on immunoSEQ multiplex PCR, and the TCRdb table lists in-frame clones only, not all of them. The sample yields 140,000 to 150,000 clones, 80% seen once. The sequencing input was peripheral blood. These receptors originate from a man between 65 and 85 years old who had recovered from COVID-19.

This rearrangement joins TRBV2 to TRBJ1-5, with 7 bases fitting TRBD1. Trimming at V came to 7 bases and at J to 9 bases, leaving 9 bases not matched to a gene. Germline loops: CDR1 SNHLY, CDR2 FYNNEI. This CDR3 has 13 residues. CDR3 in amino acids: CASTRDRGWPQHF. Here the CDR3 DNA reads TGTGCCAGCACCAGGGACAGAGGATGGCCCCAGCATTTT.

The gene calls are TRBV19 and TRBJ1-1, with TRBD1 as a possible D gene (5 bases). Germline V gene sequence: CDR1 LNHDA, CDR2 SQIVND (reference sequence). The length of the CDR3 is 13 residues. With 8 bases removed from V and 7 bases from J, the gap between germline ends came to 17 bases. The CDR3 sequence: CASSVGGVHEAFF. As DNA, the CDR3 is TGTGCCAGTTCAGTCGGGGGGGTTCATGAAGCTTTCTTT.

This rearrangement joins TRBV19 to TRBJ2-1, with D maybe TRBD2 (6 bases). The CDR3 is made up of 12 amino acids. V was pared by 8 bases and J by 4 bases, with 9 bases between. Germline CDR1 and CDR2: LNHDA and SQIVND (reference sequence). In DNA, the CDR3 is TGTGCCAGTCTGGGAGGTTACAATGAGCAGTTCTTC. Its protein is CASLGGYNEQFF.

V usage is TRBV28 and J usage is TRBJ1-2, with D perhaps matching TRBD1 (6 bases). The CDR3 runs 16 residues. Per germline, CDR1 MDHEN and CDR2 SYDVKM. V lost 8 bases to trimming and J lost 1 base, with 20 bases between them. CDR3 coding DNA: TGTGCCAGCTCCCCCACGGGGGGCGATTTTAACTATGGCTACACCTTC. It specifies CASSPTGGDFNYGYTF.

The gene calls are TRBV7-2 and TRBJ2-3; D is possibly TRBD2 (5 bases). CDR3 length: 17 amino acids. V lost 2 bases to trimming and J lost 1 base, with 16 bases between them. CDR1 and CDR2 (germline): SGHTA, FQGNSA. This chain's CDR3 is CASSLRVGGGRTDTQYF. DNA of the CDR3: TGTGCCAGCAGCTTAAGAGTTGGCGGAGGTCGCACAGATACGCAGTATTTT.

The V call is TRBV21-1, the J call TRBJ2-3; the D call TRBD2 from the table was never checked on the DNA. TRBV21-1 is labeled a pseudogene. This CDR3 spans 15 amino acids. CDR3 residues: CASSIRDNNTDTQYF. As DNA, the CDR3 is TGTGCCAGCAGCATCCGGGATAATAACACAGATACGCAGTATTTT.

This rearrangement joins TRBV4-1 to TRBJ2-7; 14 bases line up with TRBD2. The germline CDR1 and CDR2 sequences are MGHRA and YSYEKL. The CDR3 extends over 14 amino acids. V shed 6 bases, J shed 7 bases, and the junction held 5 bases outside the gene matches. CDR3 amino acids: CASRQTSGRGEQYF. In DNA form, the CDR3 reads TGCGCCAGCAGGCAGACTAGCGGGAGGGGGGAGCAGTACTTC.

This chain links TRBV27 with TRBJ2-7; 10 bases align to TRBD1. V trimming: 0 bases; J trimming: 4 bases; junction bases outside the gene matches: 3. The CDR3 contains 15 residues. The germline gives CDR1 MNHEY, CDR2 SMNVEV (reference sequence). The CDR3 loop is CASSLSGGQGYEQYF. The CDR3 bases are TGTGCCAGCAGTTTATCGGGGGGACAGGGGTACGAGCAGTACTTC.

The V call is TRBV3-1 (or the pseudogene TRBV3-2), the J call TRBJ2-7; TRBD1 is a possible D gene (5 bases). Germline V gene lookup returns CDR1 LGHDT and CDR2 YNNKEL (reference sequence). Between the trimmed V and J ends, which lost 4 bases and 5 bases, there was a span of 12 bases. The CDR3 contains 13 residues. The CDR3 here is CASSLAGFNEQYF. CDR3 nucleotides: TGTGCCAGCAGCCTGGCAGGGTTTAACGAGCAGTACTTC.

This clone was found a few times. The rearrangement uses TRBV4-2 and TRBJ2-7, with a tentative D call TRBD1 (5 bases). Germline assignment: CDR1 LGHNA and CDR2 YNFKEQ. The CDR3 loop spans 16 amino acids. Trimming removed 0 bases from V and 3 bases from J, with 15 bases in between. The CDR3 nucleotides are TGTGCCAGCAGCCAAGATGGGGCGGACCCGAGCTACGAGCAGTACTTC. Its translation is CASSQDGADPSYEQYF.

The rearrangement links TRBV24-1 to TRBJ2-2, with 13 bases identical to TRBD2. Germline-derived CDR1 and CDR2 are KGHDR and SFDVKD. The CDR3 length is 17 residues. V shed 2 bases and J 6 bases; nucleotides not matched to a gene: 5. The CDR3 nucleotides are TGTGCCACCAGTGATTCCTGGACTAGCGGGAGCTCCGGGGAGCTGTTTTTT. As protein: CATSDSWTSGSSGELFF.

The V call is TRBV24-1, the J call TRBJ2-2, with D maybe TRBD2 (6 bases). The CDR3 is 14 residues long. V lost 6 bases and J lost 4, with 11 bases in between. Germline loops: CDR1 KGHDR, CDR2 SFDVKD. CDR3: CATSSTGATGELFF. Written as DNA, the CDR3 is TGTGCCACCAGTTCAACGGGAGCCACCGGGGAGCTGTTTTTT.

This chain joins TRBV27 and TRBJ2-4; TRBD2 matches 8 bases. V was clipped by 3 bases and J by 10 bases; unmatched bases: 14. Looked up from germline, CDR1 is MNHEY and CDR2 is SMNVEV (reference sequence). There are 16 residues in the CDR3. The CDR3 DNA reads TGTGCCAGCAGTTTCCTGCCGGGACTAGGTGGAGGTATTCAGTACTTC. Translation: CASSFLPGLGGGIQYF.

The genes are TRBV29-1 and TRBJ2-5; no clear D. The CDR3 totals 12 residues. With 6 bases removed from V and 5 bases from J, the gap between germline ends came to 13 bases. CDR1 is SQVTM, CDR2 ANQGSEA, per germline. For the CDR3, the DNA is TGCAGCGTCCTCGTGGGCTGGGAGACCCAGTACTTC. Translation gives CSVLVGWETQYF.

The V call is TRBV27, the J call TRBJ1-4; 7 bases align to TRBD1. The CDR3 is 15 residues long. Germline V gives CDR1 MNHEY, CDR2 SMNVEV (reference sequence). J lost 4 bases, V lost 6 bases, and 8 bases had no gene match. CDR3 nucleotides: TGTGCCAGCAGCACCAGGGGGTGGGGTAATGAAAAACTGTTTTTT. Translating it yields CASSTRGWGNEKLFF.

This chain uses TRBV5-1 with TRBJ1-2; 7 bases align to TRBD1. J was trimmed by 2 bases and V by 3 bases; bases with no gene match: 1. The CDR3 covers 13 residues. Looked up from germline, CDR1 is SGHRS and CDR2 is YFSETQ. This CDR3 is CASSSGQNYGYTF. The CDR3 nucleotides read TGCGCCAGCAGCTCGGGACAGAACTATGGCTACACCTTC.

This clone has a single count. V is TRBV11-3 and J is TRBJ2-2, with 14 nucleotides matching TRBD2. Germline V gene sequence: CDR1 SGHNT, CDR2 YENEEA. The CDR3 consists of 17 residues. After removal of 3 bases from V and 5 bases from J, the junction contained 5 bases not matched to a gene. CDR3 coding DNA: TGTGCCAGCAGCTTGGGGACTAGCGGGAGTCGGACCGGGGAGCTGTTTTTT. Translated: CASSLGTSGSRTGELFF.

This clone was seen a handful of times. The chain has TRBV25-1 and TRBJ2-3; 9 bases map to TRBD2. The CDR3 is 15 residues long. Germline-derived CDR1 and CDR2 are MGHDK and SYGVNS. Trimming cost V 4 bases and J 2 bases; bases outside gene matches: 4. The CDR3 sequence is CASSVTSGYTDTQYF. In nucleotides, the CDR3 is TGTGCCAGCAGTGTGACTAGCGGCTACACAGATACGCAGTATTTT.

The chain carries TRBV13 and TRBJ2-7, with 8 positions matching TRBD1. The CDR3 runs to 19 residues. With V trimmed by 5 bases and J by 2 bases, 20 bases remained unmatched. Germline V gives CDR1 PRHDT, CDR2 FYEKMQ (reference sequence). The CDR3 nucleotides are TGTGCCAGCAGCATTACAGGGGGTCTAACATGGGGGAGCGCCTACGAGCAGTACTTC. It is translated as CASSITGGLTWGSAYEQYF. Together with reference TRBV13 and TRBJ2-7, the CDR3 gives the full variable domain: AAGVIQSPRHLIKEKRETATLKCYPIPRHDTVYWYQQGPGQDPQFLISFYEKMQSDKGSIPDRFSAQQFSDYHSELNMSSLELGDSALYFCASSITGGLTWGSAYEQYFGPGTRLTVT.

The chain has TRBV3-1 (or the pseudogene TRBV3-2) and TRBJ2-1; TRBD2 agrees at 10 bases. V dropped 4 bases and J dropped 4; count of bases not matched to a gene: 4. Germline loops: CDR1 LGHDT, CDR2 YNNKEL (reference sequence). This CDR3 comprises 15 residues. The CDR3 DNA is TGTGCCAGCAGCCTAACTAGCGGGGATTACAATGAGCAGTTCTTC. Amino acid sequence: CASSLTSGDYNEQFF.

The J gene is TRBJ1-2, the V gene TRBV23-1; no definite D call. TRBV23-1 is an ORF; its function is uncertain. The CDR3 length is 11 residues. Trimming shortened V by 8 bases and J by 4 bases, and 8 bases separated the two germline ends. CDR3 protein: CASPRGYGYTF. The CDR3 coding sequence is TGCGCCAGCCCCCGGGGCTATGGCTACACCTTC.

The chain uses TRBV14 and TRBJ1-1, with 8 bases aligning to TRBD1. V dropped 4 bases and J dropped 1; count of bases not matched to a gene: 14. The germline V gene encodes CDR1 SGHDN and CDR2 FVKESK. The CDR3 totals 18 residues. DNA for the CDR3: TGTGCCAGCAGCCCGGGCGACAGGGGTTGGGGGCCGAACACTGAAGCTTTCTTT. Translating it yields CASSPGDRGWGPNTEAFF.

In nucleotides, the CDR3 is TGTGCCAGCAGCTCCCGGACTAGCAACACCGGGGAGCTGTTTTTT. Translating gives CASSSRTSNTGELFF. The rearrangement uses TRBV9 and TRBJ2-2; 8 bases are shared with TRBD2. CDR3 length equals 15 residues. Per germline, CDR1 SGDLS and CDR2 YYNGEE. V lost 4 bases and J lost 2; bases outside the gene matches: 4.

The chain employs TRBV5-8 and TRBJ2-1; possibly TRBD2 for D (6 bases). The CDR3 sequence is 17 residues long. V lost 4 bases, J lost 0 bases, and 17 bases lay in between. Germline CDR1 SGHTS, CDR2 YDEGEE. The CDR3 sequence: CASSGGLFLTSYNEQFF. For the CDR3, the DNA is TGTGCCAGCAGCGGGGGACTTTTCCTAACCTCCTACAATGAGCAGTTCTTC.

The CDR3 sequence is CASSPQRAVPYEQYF. The DNA for the CDR3 is TGTGCCAGCTCACCCCAGCGGGCCGTACCCTACGAGCAGTACTTC. This chain connects TRBV18 to TRBJ2-7, with D maybe TRBD2 (6 bases). The CDR3 runs to 15 residues. The V end was cut by 3 bases, the J end by 2 bases, with 14 bases between. Germline CDR1 is KGHSH and CDR2 is LQKENI. The entire variable domain, with the rest obtained from reference TRBV18 and TRBJ2-7, is as follows: NAGVMQNPRHLVRRRGQEARLRCSPMKGHSHVYWYRQLPEEGLKFMVYLQKENIIDESGMPKERFSAEFPKEGPSILRIQQVVRGDSAAYFCASSPQRAVPYEQYFGPGTRLTVT.

This clone was detected a few times. CDR3 loop: CSVPPTRGYGYTF. DNA of the CDR3: TGCAGCGTACCCCCGACACGCGGGTATGGCTACACCTTC. The rearrangement links TRBV29-1 to TRBJ1-2; no clear D gene. The length of the CDR3 is 13 residues. Looked up from germline, CDR1 is SQVTM and CDR2 is ANQGSEA. The V and J ends lost 6 bases and 5 bases respectively, with 16 bases between them. The full variable domain, completed using reference TRBV29-1 and TRBJ1-2, is SAVISQKPSRDICQRGTSLTIQCQVDSQVTMMFWYRQQPGQSLTLIATANQGSEATYESGFVIDKFPISRPNLTFSTLTVSNMSPEDSSIYLCSVPPTRGYGYTFGSGTRLTVV.

The rearrangement joins TRBV9 to TRBJ2-2, with D tentatively TRBD1 (6 bases). With 4 bases removed from V and 3 bases from J, the gap between germline ends came to 13 bases. From germline, CDR1 is SGDLS and CDR2 YYNGEE. The CDR3 loop spans 15 amino acids. CDR3 amino acids: CASSPGDQYTGELFF. Here the CDR3 DNA reads TGTGCCAGCAGCCCAGGGGACCAATACACCGGGGAGCTGTTTTTT.

The chain employs TRBV7-9 and TRBJ1-1, with D tentatively TRBD1 (6 bases). The germline V and J ends were trimmed by 3 bases and 8 bases, with 10 bases remaining between them. The germline CDR1 and CDR2 sequences are SEHNR and FQNEAQ (reference sequence). CDR3 length: 12 residues. CDR3: CASSFRGGEAFF. The CDR3 nucleotides read TGTGCCAGCAGCTTTAGAGGGGGAGAAGCTTTCTTT.

The genes are TRBV2 and TRBJ2-7; a weak D match, TRBD1 (6 bases). V was shortened by 7 bases and J by 5 bases, with 15 bases between the two germline ends. Germline-derived CDR1 and CDR2 are SNHLY and FYNNEI. There are 13 residues in the CDR3. DNA of the CDR3: TGTGCCAGCAAAGCAGGGGATCTCGACGAGCAGTACTTC. This codes for CASKAGDLDEQYF.

The CDR3 spells CASSLGTGFSYTF. The CDR3 DNA is TGTGCCAGCAGCTTAGGGACAGGGTTCAGCTACACCTTC. The rearrangement joins TRBV7-2 to TRBJ1-2; 8 nucleotides align to TRBD1. The trim removed 1 base at V and 9 bases at J, leaving 4 bases unmatched. This CDR3 has 13 amino acids. Germline assignment: CDR1 SGHTA and CDR2 FQGNSA.